This is a list of T cell receptor beta chains from one sample in a study of CD8+CD57+ T cells in acquired aplastic anemia. TCRdb ran MiXCR on the reads and lists one entry per CDR3 protein. The sample includes fewer than 250,000 distinct CDR3 sequences, about 44% of them seen just once. The specimen was sorted CD4+, CD8+, or CD8+CD57+ T cells (not recorded which) from PBMCs. Receptors originate from a human donor with aplastic anemia. Each CDR3 is given with its conserved first and last residue. A D gene is named only where the DNA matches it firmly. Rows may omit the clone size; those that give it use once, few, many or a size class.

j_gene	v_gene	d_gene	len	abundance	CDR3aa	CDR3nt
TRBJ2-1	TRBV7-9	TRBD2	15	NA	CASSRGSGGYNEQFF	TGTGCCAGCAGCCGAGGCAGCGGGGGTTACAATGAGCAGTTCTTC
TRBJ1-1	TRBV7-2	TRBD1	13	NA	CASSGTGATEASF	TGTGCCAGCAGCGGCACAGGGGCCACTGAAGCTTCCTTT
TRBJ1-2	TRBV7-2	NA	12	NA	CASSLGGLGYTF	TGTGCCAGCAGCTTAGGGGGCCTGGGCTACACCTTC
TRBJ2-4	TRBV7-9	TRBD1	14	NA	CASSPGQGKNIQYF	TGTGCCAGCAGCCCAGGACAGGGTAAAAACATTCAGTACTTC
TRBJ1-1	TRBV9	NA	15	many	CASSVVQGSNTEAFF	TGTGCCAGCAGCGTAGTCCAGGGTTCGAACACTGAAGCTTTCTTT
TRBJ1-6	TRBV24-1	NA	15	NA	CATSEPGVGNSPLHF	TGTGCCACCAGTGAGCCAGGGGTAGGTAATTCACCCCTCCACTTT
TRBJ2-3	TRBV4-1	TRBD2	18	NA	CASSQVTGTSAHTDTQYF	TGCGCCAGCAGCCAAGTAACCGGGACTAGCGCCCACACAGATACGCAGTATTTT
TRBJ1-2	TRBV9	NA	14	NA	CASSVVAGDGGYTF	TGTGCCAGCAGCGTAGTGGCAGGGGACGGTGGCTACACCTTC
TRBJ1-1	TRBV11-3	NA	13	NA	CASTTYGSPEAFF	TGTGCCAGCACCACCTATGGTAGCCCTGAAGCTTTCTTT
TRBJ2-5	TRBV12-3/TRBV12-4	NA	12	many	CASSSLKETQYF	TGTGCCAGCAGCTCCCTGAAGGAGACCCAGTACTTC